The 14 T cell receptor beta chains below all came from one sample that was sequenced in a study of shared clonotypes between healthy human individuals. Only CD45RO-negative cells positively selected for CCR7 counted as naive CD8 cells, so terminally differentiated effector memory CD45RA+ cells were excluded. Measured with immunoSEQ multiplex PCR; TCRdb has only the in-frame clones, and not every one. The table includes around 2,100,000 clones, less than 95% detected once. Sequences were obtained from naive CD8+ T cells sorted from blood. The receptor source for this set is a man aged 18 to 30 in good health.

The V gene is TRBV7-2, the J gene TRBJ2-7; no reliable D call. V was trimmed by 3 bases and J by 4 bases, leaving 13 bases between them. Germline loops: CDR1 SGHTA, CDR2 FQGNSA. The CDR3 runs to 14 residues. For the CDR3, the DNA is TGTGCCAGCAGCTTCGGCAGCAGCCTGTACGAGCAGTACTTC. Translated: CASSFGSSLYEQYF.

CDR3 coding DNA: TGTGCCAGCATCGGACTAGGGTCCTACGAGCAGTACTTC. It encodes CASIGLGSYEQYF. The chain has TRBV2 and TRBJ2-7; 7 nucleotides align to TRBD2. V lost 7 bases to trimming and J lost 1 base; unmatched junction nucleotides: 4. Germline assignment: CDR1 SNHLY and CDR2 FYNNEI. This CDR3 is 13 amino acids long.

In its sample, this clone was seen once. The rearrangement uses TRBV5-6 and TRBJ1-1; weak D call: TRBD1 (5 bases). Trimming pared 2 bases from V and 0 bases from J, leaving 14 bases between. The CDR3 contains 16 residues. Germline loops: CDR1 SGHDT, CDR2 YYEEEE. The chain's CDR3 is CASSFYARGMNTEAFF. The CDR3 DNA reads as TGTGCCAGCAGCTTTTATGCACGGGGCATGAACACTGAAGCTTTCTTT.

The chain has TRBV7-9 and TRBJ2-5; tentatively, D is TRBD2 (5 bases). V lost 4 bases and J 1 base, leaving 13 bases between the germline ends. The germline V gene encodes CDR1 SEHNR and CDR2 FQNEAQ (reference sequence). This CDR3 comprises 15 residues. Here the CDR3 reads CASSSGVTGQETQYF. DNA of the CDR3: TGTGCCAGCAGCTCCGGGGTGACGGGCCAAGAGACCCAGTACTTC.

The chain has TRBV4-1 and TRBJ2-7; D might be TRBD1 (6 bases). V lost 0 bases and J lost 3, with 12 bases in between. The CDR3 totals 15 residues. The germline CDR1 and CDR2 sequences are MGHRA and YSYEKL. The DNA for the CDR3 is TGCGCCAGCAGCCAAGAGGAGACAGGATACTACGAGCAGTACTTC. It is translated as CASSQEETGYYEQYF.

V gene TRBV7-6 combines with J gene TRBJ1-6; the D gene is possibly TRBD1 (6 bases). Germline CDR1 reads SGHVS; CDR2 reads FNYEAQ. CDR3 size: 13 residues. The V gene lost 3 bases and the J gene lost 11 bases, with 11 bases spanning the gap. CDR3 coding DNA: TGTGCCAGCAGCTTGGAATCAGGGGCACCCCTCCACTTT. Translated, it gives CASSLESGAPLHF.

Comment on this clone: This sample also contains other DNA sequences that code for the same CDR3. The chain carries TRBV30 and TRBJ2-7, with a tentative D call TRBD1 (6 bases). Trimming cost V 0 bases and J 3 bases, with 9 bases left between them. CDR3 length: 13 amino acids. From germline, CDR1 is GTSNPN and CDR2 SVGIG (reference sequence). The CDR3 spells CAWSVLGGYEQYF. DNA for the CDR3: TGTGCCTGGAGTGTACTAGGGGGCTACGAGCAGTACTTC.

Remarks on this clone: The likely explanation is a read error, given a far larger clone one base away. This sample also contains other DNA sequences that code for the same CDR3. The chain links TRBV5-6 to TRBJ2-7, with D unresolved. V lost 0 bases and J lost 2, with 6 bases in between. The V gene's germline CDR1 is SGHDT and CDR2 YYEEEE. The CDR3 extends over 13 amino acids. This CDR3 reads CASSLGDTYEQYF. The CDR3 region has the DNA TGTGCCAGCAGCTTGGGGGATACCTACGAGCAGTACTTC.

The chain uses TRBV7-9 and TRBJ2-1; TRBD2 matches 14 bases. This CDR3 is 19 amino acids long. Trimming cost V 3 bases and J 0 bases; bases outside gene matches: 7. The germline gives CDR1 SEHNR, CDR2 FQNEAQ (reference sequence). In DNA, the CDR3 is TGTGCCAGCAGCTTCCCGACTAGCGGGAGGGCCAGCTCCTACAATGAGCAGTTCTTC. Its protein product is CASSFPTSGRASSYNEQFF.

This chain uses TRBV27 with TRBJ2-3; D might be TRBD1 or TRBD2, each matching 5 bases. V lost 5 bases, J lost 2 bases, and 17 bases lay in between. The CDR3 loop spans 16 amino acids. Per the germline V gene, CDR1 is MNHEY and CDR2 is SMNVEV (reference sequence). This chain's CDR3 is CASSPSYGAHTDTQYF. CDR3 DNA sequence: TGTGCCAGCAGTCCTAGTTACGGGGCACACACAGATACGCAGTATTTT.

The rearrangement uses TRBV5-6 and TRBJ1-4; a weak D match, TRBD1 (6 bases). The V gene lost 0 bases and the J gene lost 7 bases, with 16 bases spanning the gap. The CDR3 is 16 residues long. In germline, CDR1 is SGHDT, CDR2 YYEEEE. The CDR3 reads CASSLGDTVASEKLFF. CDR3 sequence (DNA): TGTGCCAGCAGCTTGGGGGACACCGTAGCAAGTGAAAAACTGTTTTTT.

V is TRBV30 and J is TRBJ2-3; D tentatively fits TRBD1 or TRBD2 (5 bases each). Germline CDR1 reads GTSNPN; CDR2 reads SVGIG (reference sequence). The CDR3 has 15 amino acids. V was shortened by 2 bases and J by 0 bases, with 12 bases between the two germline ends. As DNA, the CDR3 is TGTGCCTGGAGTTGGGGGTCAACTAGCACAGATACGCAGTATTTT. Translation: CAWSWGSTSTDTQYF.

As for this clone: This same CDR3 is encoded by further DNA sequences in the sample. V gene TRBV7-6 combines with J gene TRBJ2-3; D not certain. The CDR3 sequence is 14 residues long. Germline-derived CDR1 and CDR2 are SGHVS and FNYEAQ. V lost 3 bases, J lost 3 bases, and 10 bases lay in between. The CDR3 DNA reads as TGTGCCAGCAGCTTGAAAGACGGTACAGATACGCAGTATTTT. Encoded protein: CASSLKDGTDTQYF.

CDR3 sequence: CASSEQEVKLFF. In DNA form, the CDR3 reads TGTGCCAGCAGTGAACAGGAGGTGAAGCTGTTTTTT. The chain is built from TRBV5-6 and TRBJ2-2; either TRBD1 or TRBD2 may supply D (5 bases each). Germline CDR1 reads SGHDT; CDR2 reads YYEEEE. The CDR3 totals 12 residues. Trimming left V 5 bases short and J 12 bases short, with 14 bases between.